This T cell receptor beta chain stems from a study of blood T cell repertoires in COVID-19. About the research overall: Samples representing acute and convalescent COVID-19 were sourced from the United States, Italy and Spain. The analysed material was cDNA or gDNA that came from T cells, B-cell-depleted T cells, or PBMCs.

As handled by the study authors: Quantification of nucleated cells was approximated via reference gene primer amplification. Profiling relied on immunoSEQ multiplex PCR, and the TCRdb table lists in-frame clones only, not all of them. V and J calls and clone size are given by that table; D and trimming were obtained from the DNA. The sample comprises 150,000 to 200,000 clones, approximately 90% of which are singletons, and 3.9% rests with the top ten. Unmatched junction bases numbered 5, after V lost 5 bases and J lost 4 bases. CDR1 and CDR2 from the germline V gene are SEHNR and FQNEAQ (reference sequence). The CDR3 length is 14 residues.

Sequenced sample: peripheral blood. The source of this sequence is a woman aged 55-69 years who had recovered from COVID-19. The chain is built from TRBV7-9 and TRBJ2-5; 9 nucleotides agree with TRBD1. The CDR3: CASSPRQGGETQYF. CDR3 coding DNA: TGTGCCAGCAGCCCCAGACAGGGGGGAGAGACCCAGTACTTC. The full variable domain, rest sourced from reference TRBV7-9 and TRBJ2-5, is DTGVSQNPRHKITKRGQNVTFRCDPISEHNRLYWYRQTLGQGPEFLTYFQNEAQLEKSRLLSDRFSAERPKGSFSTLEIQRTEQGDSAMYLCASSPRQGGETQYFGPGTRLLVL.